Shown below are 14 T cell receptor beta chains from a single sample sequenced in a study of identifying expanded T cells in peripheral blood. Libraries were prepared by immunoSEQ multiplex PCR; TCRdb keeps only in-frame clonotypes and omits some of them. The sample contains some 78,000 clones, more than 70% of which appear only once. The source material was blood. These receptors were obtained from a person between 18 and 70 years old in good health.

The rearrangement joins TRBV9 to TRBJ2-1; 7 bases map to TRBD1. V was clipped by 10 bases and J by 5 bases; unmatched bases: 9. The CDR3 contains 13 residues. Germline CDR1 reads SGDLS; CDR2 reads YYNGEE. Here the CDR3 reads CASTGTEHNEQFF. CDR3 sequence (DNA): TGTGCCTCCACCGGGACAGAGCACAATGAGCAGTTCTTC.

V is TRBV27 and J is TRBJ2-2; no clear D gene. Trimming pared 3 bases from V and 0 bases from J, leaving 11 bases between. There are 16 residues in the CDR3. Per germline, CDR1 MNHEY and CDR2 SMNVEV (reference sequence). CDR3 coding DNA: TGTGCCAGCAGTTTCTACTCCCCTGCGAACACCGGGGAGCTGTTTTTT. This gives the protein CASSFYSPANTGELFF.

The CDR3 sequence is CASRSGGRLEKLFF. DNA for the CDR3: TGTGCCAGCCGGAGCGGGGGGAGGTTGGAAAAACTGTTTTTT. This chain joins TRBV6-6 and TRBJ1-4; a weak D match, TRBD1 (5 bases). Deletions cut 8 bases from V and 8 bases from J, with 18 bases between. The CDR3 sequence is 14 residues long. Germline lookup yields CDR1 MNHNY and CDR2 SVGAGI (reference sequence).

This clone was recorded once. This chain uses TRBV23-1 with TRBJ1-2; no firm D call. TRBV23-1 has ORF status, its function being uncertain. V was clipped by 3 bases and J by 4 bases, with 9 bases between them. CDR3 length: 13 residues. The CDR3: CASSHRQSYGYTF. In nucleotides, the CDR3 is TGCGCCAGCAGTCATAGGCAGAGCTATGGCTACACCTTC.

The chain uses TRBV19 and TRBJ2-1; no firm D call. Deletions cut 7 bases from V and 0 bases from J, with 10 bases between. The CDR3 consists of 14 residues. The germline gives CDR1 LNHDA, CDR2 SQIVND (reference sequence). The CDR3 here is CASTPDFSYNEQFF. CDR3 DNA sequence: TGTGCCAGTACCCCAGATTTCTCCTACAATGAGCAGTTCTTC.

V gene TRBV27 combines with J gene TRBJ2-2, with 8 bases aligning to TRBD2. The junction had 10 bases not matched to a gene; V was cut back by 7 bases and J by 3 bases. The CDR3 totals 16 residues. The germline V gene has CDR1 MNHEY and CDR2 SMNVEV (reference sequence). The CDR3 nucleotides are TGTGCCAGCACCCGGGGTAGCGGGGATCACACCGGGGAGCTGTTTTTT. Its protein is CASTRGSGDHTGELFF.

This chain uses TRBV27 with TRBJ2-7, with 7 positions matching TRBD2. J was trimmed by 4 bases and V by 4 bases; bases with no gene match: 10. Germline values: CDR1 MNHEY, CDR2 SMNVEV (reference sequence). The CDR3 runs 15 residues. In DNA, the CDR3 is TGTGCCAGCAGTTGGAGGGTGGGGGGGTTGTACGAGCAGTACTTC. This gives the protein CASSWRVGGLYEQYF.

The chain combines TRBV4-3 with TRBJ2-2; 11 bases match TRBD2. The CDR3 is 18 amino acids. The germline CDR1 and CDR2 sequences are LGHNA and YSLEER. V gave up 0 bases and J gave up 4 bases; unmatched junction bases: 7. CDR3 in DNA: TGCGCCAGCAGCCAAGAGCCTCTAGCGGGGGGCCCCACCGGGGAGCTGTTTTTT. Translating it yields CASSQEPLAGGPTGELFF.

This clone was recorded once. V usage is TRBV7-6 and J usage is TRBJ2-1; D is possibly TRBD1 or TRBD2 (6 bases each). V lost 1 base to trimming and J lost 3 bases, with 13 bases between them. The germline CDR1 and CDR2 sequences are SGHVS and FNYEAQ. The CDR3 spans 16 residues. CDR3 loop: CASSLGGGPLYNEQFF. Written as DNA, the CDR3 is TGTGCCAGCAGCTTAGGTGGGGGGCCCCTCTACAATGAGCAGTTCTTC.

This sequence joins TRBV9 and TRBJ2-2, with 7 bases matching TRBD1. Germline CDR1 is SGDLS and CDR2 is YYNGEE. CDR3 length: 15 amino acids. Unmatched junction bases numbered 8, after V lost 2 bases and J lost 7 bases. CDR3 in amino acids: CASSVREGAIGELFF. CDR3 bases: TGTGCCAGCAGCGTCCGTGAGGGGGCTATCGGGGAGCTGTTTTTT.

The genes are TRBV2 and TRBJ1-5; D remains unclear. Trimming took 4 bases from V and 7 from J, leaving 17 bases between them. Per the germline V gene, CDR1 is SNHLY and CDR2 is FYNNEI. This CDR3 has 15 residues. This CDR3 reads CASSGSGPKEQPQHF. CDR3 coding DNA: TGTGCCAGCAGTGGTTCGGGCCCCAAGGAGCAGCCCCAGCATTTT.

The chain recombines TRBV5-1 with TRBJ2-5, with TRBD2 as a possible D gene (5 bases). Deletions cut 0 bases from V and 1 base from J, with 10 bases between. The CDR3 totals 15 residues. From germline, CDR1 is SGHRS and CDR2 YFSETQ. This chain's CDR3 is CASSLGTSLQETQYF. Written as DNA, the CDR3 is TGCGCCAGCAGCTTGGGGACTTCCCTCCAAGAGACCCAGTACTTC.

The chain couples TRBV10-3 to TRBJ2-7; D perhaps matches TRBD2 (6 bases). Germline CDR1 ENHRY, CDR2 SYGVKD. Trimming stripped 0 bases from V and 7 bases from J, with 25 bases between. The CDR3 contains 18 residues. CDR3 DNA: TGTGCCATCAGTGAGTCTGAGACGGAGGGCCTATATAGCCCAGAGCAGTACTTC. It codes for CAISESETEGLYSPEQYF.

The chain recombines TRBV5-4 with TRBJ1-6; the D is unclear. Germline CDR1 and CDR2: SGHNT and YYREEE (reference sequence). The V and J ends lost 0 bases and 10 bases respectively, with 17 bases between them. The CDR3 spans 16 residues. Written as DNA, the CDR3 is TGTGCCAGCAGCTTGGGAATGGTCTCTTGGAGCTCACCCCTCCACTTT. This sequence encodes CASSLGMVSWSSPLHF.